The clone carrying this TCR beta chain was counted only a few times. Its antigen is still unknown. The sample is drawn from a study of spatial heterogeneity in lung cancer. For the study at large: There were consistently more beta-chain sequences detected than alpha-chain sequences.

Regarding time point: sample taken at primary tumor resection. The donors, approximately 66 patients with untreated early-stage non-small cell lung cancer, provided the samples. No cell sorting; template was whole RNA from tumor, lung tissue or PBMC. General study findings and limits: Expanded alpha and beta TCR counts within tumors tracked tumor mutation counts.

TCR cDNA molecules each carried a unique molecular identifier. Each CDR3 protein gets one entry after TCRdb re-called the 5' RACE reads with MiXCR. The repertoire has roughly 3,900 distinct CDR3 sequences, 10% of them found once; the top ten carry about a sixth. Trimming stripped 0 bases from V and 4 bases from J, with 16 bases between. Germline CDR1 SGHKS, CDR2 YYEKEE (reference sequence). This CDR3 has 16 residues. The TCR comes from a female donor with early-stage non-small cell lung cancer. J is TRBJ1-2 and V is TRBV5-5; possibly TRBD1 for D (5 bases). The specimen comprised lung tumor tissue, sampled at surgery. Written as DNA, the CDR3 is TGTGCCAGCAGCTTGGGTGGCAGGGATCTGTCCTATGGCTACACCTTC. Residues: CASSLGGRDLSYGYTF. Full variable domain (rest looked up from reference TRBV5-5 and TRBJ1-2): DAGVTQSPTHLIKTRGQQVTLRCSPISGHKSVSWYQQVLGQGPQFIFQYYEKEERGRGNFPDRFSARQFPNYSSELNVNALLLGDSALYLCASSLGGRDLSYGYTFGSGTRLTVV.